A selection of T cell receptor beta chains follows, all from one sample in a study of T cells after yellow fever vaccination. From the 5' RACE reads, TCRdb called clonotypes with MiXCR, one entry per CDR3 protein. Of a few hundred thousand distinct CDR3 sequences listed, 6% to 7.5% were seen once; the top ten hold about 0.85%. Sequencing was performed on CD4+ T cells sorted from PBMCs, taken 15 days after the yellow fever booster vaccination. Receptors originate from a man in his thirties or forties who received the YFV17D yellow fever vaccine. Each CDR3 is given with its conserved first and last residue. A D gene is named only where the DNA matches it firmly. Clone size is stated in some rows and not others, as once, few, many or a class when expanded.

15,TRBJ2-2,many,.,TRBV7-8,CASSLFLGVTGELFF,TGTGCCAGCAGTTTATTCCTTGGGGTCACCGGGGAGCTGTTTTTT
14,TRBJ2-3,few,.,TRBV25-1,CASMSGGGTDTQYF,TGTGCCAGCATGTCAGGCGGGGGCACAGATACGCAGTATTTT
13,TRBJ2-5,many,.,TRBV4-2,CASSQVNQETQYF,TGTGCCAGCAGCCAAGTCAACCAAGAGACCCAGTACTTC
15,TRBJ1-1,many,.,TRBV7-9,CASSFDGKRGSEAFF,TGTGCCAGCAGCTTCGATGGGAAGAGAGGATCTGAAGCTTTCTTT
14,TRBJ2-1,.,TRBD1,TRBV25-1,CASRETGSIGEQFF,TGTGCCAGCAGGGAGACAGGGTCGATTGGTGAGCAGTTCTTC
12,TRBJ2-3,few,.,TRBV7-2,CATGPGTDTQYF,TGTGCCACCGGGCCAGGCACAGATACGCAGTATTTT
14,TRBJ2-2,many,.,TRBV4-3,CASSRATSPGELFF,TGCGCCAGCAGCCGAGCGACCAGTCCCGGGGAGCTGTTTTTT
15,TRBJ2-5,few,TRBD2,TRBV19,CASIGRTSGQETQYF,TGTGCCAGTATCGGACGGACTAGCGGACAAGAGACCCAGTACTTC
15,TRBJ1-3,few,.,TRBV7-2,CASSPVAGFGNTIYF,TGTGCCAGCAGCCCCGTGGCGGGGTTTGGAAACACCATATATTTT
12,TRBJ2-5,.,.,TRBV19,CASSIHQETQYF,TGTGCCAGTAGTATACACCAAGAGACCCAGTACTTC
11,TRBJ2-1,.,.,TRBV6-2/TRBV6-3,CASSYVDEQFF,TGTGCCAGCAGTTACGTTGATGAGCAGTTCTTC
15,TRBJ2-2,few,.,TRBV7-9,CASSSIGVNTGELFF,TGTGCCAGCAGCTCAATCGGAGTGAACACCGGGGAGCTGTTTTTT
12,TRBJ1-4,few,.,TRBV5-4,CASSFRNEKLFF,TGTGCCAGCAGCTTCCGAAATGAAAAACTGTTTTTT
16,TRBJ2-7,few,TRBD1,TRBV4-2,CASSQGHAGGTYEQYF,TGTGCCAGCAGCCAAGGTCACGCAGGGGGCACCTACGAGCAGTACTTC
13,TRBJ2-5,few,.,TRBV15,CATSRDPQETQYF,TGTGCCACCAGCAGAGACCCCCAAGAGACCCAGTACTTC
16,TRBJ2-1,many,.,TRBV20-1,CSARDLAASSYNEQFF,TGCAGTGCTAGAGATCTCGCAGCCAGCTCCTACAATGAGCAGTTCTTC
13,TRBJ2-7,many,.,TRBV30,CAWISKRHYEQYF,TGTGCCTGGATTTCAAAGCGGCACTACGAGCAGTACTTC
14,TRBJ2-1,.,.,TRBV24-1,CATSGIGPYNEQFF,TGTGCCACCAGCGGGATCGGGCCTTACAATGAGCAGTTCTTC
13,TRBJ2-1,few,TRBD2,TRBV12-3/TRBV12-4,CASSPSGNSEQFF,TGTGCCAGCAGCCCAAGCGGGAATAGTGAGCAGTTCTTC
16,TRBJ2-1,few,.,TRBV12-5,CASGSTTPSSYNEQFF,TGTGCTAGTGGTTCGACGACTCCAAGCTCCTACAATGAGCAGTTCTTC
15,TRBJ2-1,many,.,TRBV7-2,CASSSRRELYNEQFF,TGTGCCAGCAGCTCCCGACGGGAGCTCTACAATGAGCAGTTCTTC
15,TRBJ2-3,.,TRBD1,TRBV15,CATSQDRGGTDTQYF,TGTGCCACCAGCCAGGACAGGGGCGGCACAGATACGCAGTATTTT
13,TRBJ1-3,many,.,TRBV12-3/TRBV12-4,CASERVGGNTIYF,TGTGCCAGCGAAAGGGTAGGAGGAAACACCATATATTTT
15,TRBJ1-5,many,.,TRBV7-9,CASSRAGGWDQPQHF,TGTGCCAGCAGCCGCGCGGGAGGTTGGGATCAGCCCCAGCATTTT
13,TRBJ2-7,many,.,TRBV7-2,CASRGTQLYEQYF,TGTGCCAGCAGAGGGACACAGCTCTACGAGCAGTACTTC
14,TRBJ1-6,.,TRBD1,TRBV7-3,CASSFGTGDSPLHF,TGTGCCAGCAGCTTTGGGACAGGGGACTCACCCCTCCACTTT
14,TRBJ2-1,many,.,TRBV5-1,CASSLIFDGNEQFF,TGCGCCAGCAGCTTGATCTTCGATGGGAATGAGCAGTTCTTC
14,TRBJ1-1,many,.,TRBV29-1,CSVTWGRGDTEAFF,TGCAGCGTTACCTGGGGGAGAGGCGACACTGAAGCTTTCTTT
14,TRBJ2-5,.,.,TRBV10-2,CATRFWGVGETQYF,TGCGCCACCAGATTCTGGGGGGTGGGAGAGACCCAGTACTTC
13,TRBJ2-1,.,.,TRBV5-1,CASSMDFYNEQFF,TGCGCCAGCAGCATGGACTTCTACAATGAGCAGTTCTTC
13,TRBJ2-3,few,.,TRBV20-1,CSARVQSTDTQYF,TGCAGTGCTAGAGTTCAGTCCACAGATACGCAGTATTTT
16,TRBJ1-3,.,TRBD1,TRBV30,CAWSVDWTGPEYTIYF,TGTGCCTGGAGTGTAGATTGGACAGGTCCGGAATACACCATATATTTT
14,TRBJ1-4,.,.,TRBV30,CAWNPGRLNEKLFF,TGTGCCTGGAACCCGGGACGGCTTAATGAAAAACTGTTTTTT
16,TRBJ2-2,few,.,TRBV18,CASSPQQEMDTGELFF,TGTGCCAGCTCACCACAACAGGAGATGGACACCGGGGAGCTGTTTTTT
11,TRBJ2-5,.,.,TRBV12-5,CASGFKETQYF,TGTGCTAGTGGTTTTAAGGAGACCCAGTACTTC
13,TRBJ2-5,many,.,TRBV28,CASRSGQKETQYF,TGTGCCAGTCGTTCCGGACAGAAAGAGACCCAGTACTTC
17,TRBJ2-6,.,TRBD1,TRBV6-5,CASSYGGTGQGANVLTF,TGTGCCAGCAGTTACGGGGGGACAGGGCAGGGGGCCAACGTCCTGACTTTC
14,TRBJ2-3,few,.,TRBV5-4,CASNPLGDIDTQYF,TGTGCCAGCAACCCGTTGGGGGATATAGATACGCAGTATTTT
13,TRBJ1-5,many,.,TRBV10-3,CAISESVNQPQHF,TGTGCCATCAGTGAGTCGGTGAATCAGCCCCAGCATTTT
17,TRBJ2-2,few,TRBD2,TRBV12-3/TRBV12-4,CASSLRLAGVGTGELFF,TGTGCCAGCAGTTTACGACTAGCGGGAGTAGGCACCGGGGAGCTGTTTTTT
13,TRBJ1-5,.,.,TRBV29-1,CSVRTGPNQPQHF,TGCAGCGTCCGGACTGGCCCCAATCAGCCCCAGCATTTT
15,TRBJ2-7,.,.,TRBV7-2,CASRRTGTSFYEQYF,TGTGCCAGCAGAAGGACGGGGACTTCTTTCTACGAGCAGTACTTC
16,TRBJ2-5,few,TRBD2,TRBV10-3,CAIASAGGMGQETQYF,TGTGCCATCGCCTCAGCGGGAGGGATGGGTCAAGAGACCCAGTACTTC
16,TRBJ2-7,.,.,TRBV4-3,CASSQDVARGTEEQYF,TGCGCCAGCAGCCAAGACGTCGCCAGGGGGACTGAGGAGCAGTACTTC
15,TRBJ2-7,.,TRBD2,TRBV29-1,CSVAGTSGRSYEQYF,TGCAGCGTTGCCGGGACTAGCGGCCGCTCCTACGAGCAGTACTTC
16,TRBJ1-2,few,.,TRBV7-8,CASTPGSSRFNYGYTF,TGTGCCAGCACCCCGGGTTCCTCGAGATTTAACTATGGCTACACCTTC
15,TRBJ2-1,few,TRBD1,TRBV30,CAWSVDGTGRYEQFF,TGTGCCTGGAGTGTAGACGGGACAGGGCGCTATGAGCAGTTCTTC
16,TRBJ2-7,.,TRBD1,TRBV20-1,CSARDIGGQGSYEQYF,TGCAGTGCTAGAGATATAGGAGGACAGGGGTCCTACGAGCAGTACTTC
15,TRBJ2-1,many,.,TRBV20-1,CSARVALSPYNEQFF,TGCAGTGCTAGAGTAGCGCTCTCTCCGTACAATGAGCAGTTCTTC
15,TRBJ2-5,many,TRBD2,TRBV5-1,CASSIGLAGGETQYF,TGCGCCAGCAGCATCGGACTAGCGGGAGGGGAGACCCAGTACTTC
16,TRBJ2-5,few,TRBD2,TRBV5-1,CASSLGAGARQETQYF,TGCGCCAGCAGCTTGGGAGCGGGAGCCCGCCAAGAGACCCAGTACTTC